Listed below are T cell receptor beta chains from one sample, sequenced in a study of shared clonotypes between healthy human individuals. The protocol was immunoSEQ multiplex PCR, while the TCRdb copy is restricted to in-frame clones and leaves out a portion. The profile shows 2 million to 2.5 million clones, 90% to 95% of them singletons. The sequenced sample consisted of naive CD4+ T cells from PBMCs. The receptors were sampled from a young man in good health. Some clones in this sample may be carry-over from other donors' samples. Both conserved end residues are part of each CDR3. D genes are given only for firm matches. Rows may omit the clone size; those that give it use once, few, many or a size class.

DNA | CDR3 | size | length | D | J | V
TGTGCCAGCTCACCGAACTCGGCCCTTAAGATGAACACTGAAGCTTTCTTT | CASSPNSALKMNTEAFF | . | 17 | . | TRBJ1-1 | TRBV18
TGTGCCATCAAAACCGGGACAGGGGGCAAGGAAGCTTTCTTT | CAIKTGTGGKEAFF | . | 14 | TRBD1 | TRBJ1-1 | TRBV10-3
TGTGCCAGCAGCCAAGCGTTCGACAGGGCCCAGCATTTT | CASSQAFDRAQHF | . | 13 | TRBD1 | TRBJ1-5 | TRBV7-2
TGTGCCAGTAGTCCGCGACAGGGGGGGAACTATGGCTACACCTTC | CASSPRQGGNYGYTF | . | 15 | TRBD1 | TRBJ1-2 | TRBV19
TGTGCCAGCTCACAGAACAGCCTCCCGACTAATGAAAAACTGTTTTTT | CASSQNSLPTNEKLFF | once | 16 | . | TRBJ1-4 | TRBV18
TGTGCCAGCAGAGCAGGGGTCTCCTACAATGAGCAGTTCTTC | CASRAGVSYNEQFF | . | 14 | . | TRBJ2-1 | TRBV6-6
TGTGCCAGCGGGGGCTCTCCGGCATACGAGCAGTACTTC | CASGGSPAYEQYF | once | 13 | . | TRBJ2-7 | TRBV6-1
TGTGCCAGCAGTGAAACCCCCGGGACCCCCAGCGAGCAGTACTTC | CASSETPGTPSEQYF | . | 15 | . | TRBJ2-7 | TRBV6-1
TGTGCCAGCAGCCTTCAGAGATCAGGCAATCAGCCCCAGCATTTT | CASSLQRSGNQPQHF | few | 15 | . | TRBJ1-5 | TRBV2
TGTGCCAGCAGCGTGTGGGGTAATCAGCCCCAGCATTTT | CASSVWGNQPQHF | . | 13 | . | TRBJ1-5 | TRBV19
TGCGCCAGCAGCTTGTATTCTAGCGGGACGGGGAATGAGCAGTTCTTC | CASSLYSSGTGNEQFF | . | 16 | TRBD2 | TRBJ2-1 | TRBV5-1
TGCGCCAGCAGCTTGGTAGGACAACAGAACACTGAAGCTTTCTTT | CASSLVGQQNTEAFF | . | 15 | . | TRBJ1-1 | TRBV5-1
TGTGCCAGCAGCTTTCCATGGACGGGCTCTGGGGCCAACGTCCTGACTTTC | CASSFPWTGSGANVLTF | . | 17 | . | TRBJ2-6 | TRBV11-2
TGTGCCAGCAGCTTAGCCGGGGGGGTTGATGGCTACACCTTC | CASSLAGGVDGYTF | . | 14 | . | TRBJ1-2 | TRBV7-9
TGTGCCAGCAGCTTAAATCCACGTCTTGGCTACACCTTC | CASSLNPRLGYTF | . | 13 | . | TRBJ1-2 | TRBV7-3
TGTGCCAGCAGTGAATTGGGCGGGATGGGATTTGAGACCCAGTACTTC | CASSELGGMGFETQYF | . | 16 | . | TRBJ2-5 | TRBV6-1
TGTGCCAGCAGTCCAGGGTTATCCTACCAAGAGACCCAGTACTTC | CASSPGLSYQETQYF | . | 15 | . | TRBJ2-5 | TRBV28
TGCGCCAGCAGCCGCACTCTAGCGGGGAGCACAGATACGCAGTATTTT | CASSRTLAGSTDTQYF | . | 16 | TRBD2 | TRBJ2-3 | TRBV4-3
TGCGCCAGCAGCTTGGCCGGAACCCAAGAGACCCAGTACTTC | CASSLAGTQETQYF | . | 14 | . | TRBJ2-5 | TRBV5-1
TGTGCCATCAGCGACTCCCGCCGCACAGATACGCAGTATTTT | CAISDSRRTDTQYF | . | 14 | . | TRBJ2-3 | TRBV10-3
TGTGCCAGCAGTACGGGACATCAGTTCTTC | CASSTGHQFF | . | 10 | . | TRBJ2-1 | TRBV27
TGCGCCAGCAGCTTAGACAAGACAGGGGGCCGTTCCTACGAGCAGTACTTC | CASSLDKTGGRSYEQYF | . | 17 | TRBD1 | TRBJ2-7 | TRBV5-1
TGCGCCAGCAGCAGGGACGGGCAAGAGACCCAGTACTTC | CASSRDGQETQYF | few | 13 | . | TRBJ2-5 | TRBV5-1
TGTGCCAGCAGCCAAGTTGGGACAGGGGCCGTGGGCTACACCTTC | CASSQVGTGAVGYTF | . | 15 | TRBD1 | TRBJ1-2 | TRBV4-2
TGCGCCAGCAGCACGGCGATACCGGGACAGCCTGGTGAGACCCAGTACTTC | CASSTAIPGQPGETQYF | . | 17 | TRBD1 | TRBJ2-5 | TRBV5-1
TGTGCCAGCAGCCGAGGTGGCCAGCCATTGGAGTTCTTC | CASSRGGQPLEFF | . | 13 | . | TRBJ2-1 | TRBV7-2
TGTGCCAGCAGCTTAGTGGGACTAGCGAACACCGGGGAGCTGTTTTTT | CASSLVGLANTGELFF | . | 16 | TRBD2 | TRBJ2-2 | TRBV5-6
TGTGCCAGCAGTGCCATGAAAGGGGGCAATCAGCCCCAGCATTTT | CASSAMKGGNQPQHF | . | 15 | . | TRBJ1-5 | TRBV6-1
TGCGCCAGCAGCCGGGGAGATTTGAACACTGAAGCTTTCTTT | CASSRGDLNTEAFF | . | 14 | . | TRBJ1-1 | TRBV5-1
TGTGCCAGCAGCCAAGATGTGCGGGCTAGCGGGATGCCGGCAGATACGCAGTATTTT | CASSQDVRASGMPADTQYF | . | 19 | TRBD2 | TRBJ2-3 | TRBV4-2
TGTGCCAGTACTTACCAGGGTTTGAGGGAAAAACTGTTTTTT | CASTYQGLREKLFF | . | 14 | . | TRBJ1-4 | TRBV28
TGTGCCAGCAGTGCTAGCGGGGCTTCTATAACCGGGGAGCTGTTTTTT | CASSASGASITGELFF | . | 16 | TRBD2 | TRBJ2-2 | TRBV2
TGCGCCAGCAGGCCCCCCGGGGGCAACACTGAAGCTTTCTTT | CASRPPGGNTEAFF | . | 14 | . | TRBJ1-1 | TRBV5-1
TGTGCCAGCAGGTTGGGAGGGGGCGGACGGGCCTACGAGCAGTACTTC | CASRLGGGGRAYEQYF | . | 16 | . | TRBJ2-7 | TRBV28
TGTGCCAGCCGGGGAGGAGGATCTGAAGCTTTCTTT | CASRGGGSEAFF | . | 12 | . | TRBJ1-1 | TRBV28
TGTGCCAGCTCACCACCGAACAGGGAATCCACTGAAGCTTTCTTT | CASSPPNRESTEAFF | . | 15 | . | TRBJ1-1 | TRBV18
TGTGCCAGCAGCTTAGTTCCCTACAATGAGCAGTTCTTC | CASSLVPYNEQFF | . | 13 | . | TRBJ2-1 | TRBV11-3
TGTGCCAGCAGCTTAGCACTCGTTCTCTCCTACGAGCAGTACTTC | CASSLALVLSYEQYF | . | 15 | . | TRBJ2-7 | TRBV11-2
TGTGCCAGCAGTGAAGCGGACAGGGGTGGCGGGGAGCTGTTTTTT | CASSEADRGGGELFF | . | 15 | TRBD1 | TRBJ2-2 | TRBV2
TGTGCCAGCAGTTCTCTTAGCGGAAGCACAGATACGCAGTATTTT | CASSSLSGSTDTQYF | once | 15 | . | TRBJ2-3 | TRBV27
TGCGCCAGCAGCTTGGGACAGGTCACAGATACGCAGTATTTT | CASSLGQVTDTQYF | . | 14 | . | TRBJ2-3 | TRBV5-1
TGCAGTGCTGCGAGGGATAAACAGTACTTC | CSAARDKQYF | . | 10 | . | TRBJ2-7 | TRBV20-1
TGTGCCAGCAGCTTAGTGGCAGATACGCAGTATTTT | CASSLVADTQYF | . | 12 | . | TRBJ2-3 | TRBV7-9
TGTGCCAGCTCACCTTTGGCTAGCGGCTCCTACAATGAGCAGTTCTTC | CASSPLASGSYNEQFF | . | 16 | TRBD2 | TRBJ2-1 | TRBV18